The 11 T cell receptor beta chains given below trace back to one sample, sequenced in a study. TRBV12-4/TRBJ1-2 clonotypes were amplified with adaptor-ligated barcode primers. TCRdb re-derived calls from the multiplex PCR reads in MiXCR, one entry per CDR3 protein. The data contain 2,700 or so distinct CDR3 sequences, approximately 4.8% of them seen just once; the ten biggest clones take up approximately 10%. Sequencing was performed on naive CD4+ T cells sorted from blood. Subset defined: naive CD4+ T cells, CD4+CD45RA+CD25-. All receptors come from a female donor with breast cancer.

By share of the sample, this clonotype is medium-sized. The rearrangement links TRBV12-3 or TRBV12-4 to TRBJ1-2, with 8 bases that match TRBD1. V lost 1 base to trimming and J lost 9 bases; unmatched junction nucleotides: 7. This CDR3 has 14 residues. The CDR3, as DNA: TGTGCCAGCAGTTTAGGGGAGACAGGGGATAGCTACACCTTC. Residues: CASSLGETGDSYTF.

This clonotype qualifies as medium-sized. The chain employs TRBV12-3 or TRBV12-4 and TRBJ1-2, with D uncertain. The CDR3 covers 15 residues. Trimming shortened V by 3 bases and J by 4 bases, and 15 bases separated the two germline ends. In DNA, the CDR3 is TGTGCCAGCAGTTTTACCCCGAGGGCCCGCTATGGCTACACCTTC. The encoded protein is CASSFTPRARYGYTF.

This clonotype was recorded at least ten times. The chain carries TRBV12-3 or TRBV12-4 and TRBJ1-2; D might be TRBD1 (5 bases). There are 16 residues in the CDR3. Trimming shortened V by 6 bases and J by 4 bases, and 21 bases separated the two germline ends. CDR3 nucleotides: TGTGCCAGCAGCCATAGCGACAGAAACAACTTCTATGGCTACACCTTC. Amino acids: CASSHSDRNNFYGYTF.

This clonotype is judged medium-sized (0.01 to 0.1%). V and J are TRBV12-3 or TRBV12-4 and TRBJ1-2, with a weak D call TRBD1 (5 bases). V was cut by 5 bases and J by 1 base, with 20 bases left in between. This CDR3 has 17 residues. The CDR3 region has the DNA TGTGCCAGCAGTACGCTGAGCCCGGGACGGCATAACTATGGCTACACCTTC. Its translation: CASSTLSPGRHNYGYTF.

By sample fraction, this clonotype is medium-sized. The J gene is TRBJ1-2, the V gene TRBV12-3 or TRBV12-4; maybe TRBD1 (6 bases). The CDR3 is 12 amino acids. Trimming removed 7 bases at V and 7 bases at J, with 13 bases between. The CDR3 is CASNTLQGGYTF. The DNA of the CDR3 is TGTGCCAGCAATACCCTACAGGGTGGCTACACCTTC.

Judged by abundance, this clonotype is medium-sized. V is TRBV12-3 or TRBV12-4 and J is TRBJ1-2; D is unresolved. The ends were cut back, 6 bases at V and 4 bases at J, with 21 bases in the middle. The CDR3 contains 16 residues. The CDR3 loop reads CASSEYRGGTAYGYTF. The CDR3 coding sequence is TGTGCCAGCAGCGAATATCGAGGAGGTACGGCCTATGGCTACACCTTC.

This clonotype ranks as medium-sized. The chain couples TRBV12-3 or TRBV12-4 to TRBJ1-2; unclear D gene. The V end lost 0 bases, the J end lost 1 base, and 15 bases lay between the germline ends. This CDR3 spans 17 amino acids. CDR3 sequence reads: CASSLATRHPLNYGYTF. CDR3 DNA: TGTGCCAGCAGTTTAGCGACTCGGCATCCTCTTAACTATGGCTACACCTTC.

This clonotype is classed as medium-sized (0.01 to 0.1%). The chain carries TRBV12-3 or TRBV12-4 and TRBJ1-2; 7 positions match TRBD1. The CDR3 spans 13 residues. V was pared by 3 bases and J by 3 bases, with 1 base of the junction left unmatched. The CDR3 DNA sequence: TGTGCCAGCAGTTTGGGACAGCACTATGGCTACACCTTC. Translating gives CASSLGQHYGYTF.

This clonotype is classed as medium-sized (0.01 to 0.1%). CDR3 protein: CASSLRDRKRGYTF. The CDR3 nucleotides are TGTGCCAGCAGTTTACGGGACAGGAAAAGGGGCTACACCTTC. The chain has TRBV12-3 or TRBV12-4 and TRBJ1-2, with 8 bases aligning to TRBD1. The CDR3 length is 14 residues. Trimming cost V 2 bases and J 8 bases; bases outside gene matches: 7.

By share, this clonotype counts as medium-sized. V usage is TRBV12-3 or TRBV12-4 and J usage is TRBJ1-2; TRBD1 agrees at 7 bases. The CDR3 is made up of 14 amino acids. V shed 5 bases and J 5 bases; nucleotides not matched to a gene: 8. The CDR3 reads CASSLLGTAYGYTF. The CDR3 DNA reads as TGTGCCAGCAGTCTCCTGGGGACAGCGTATGGCTACACCTTC.

This clonotype counts as medium-sized (0.01 to 0.1%). The chain links TRBV12-3 or TRBV12-4 to TRBJ1-2; D possibly corresponds to TRBD1 (6 bases). The CDR3 is made up of 16 amino acids. With 1 base removed from V and 4 bases from J, the gap between germline ends came to 16 bases. CDR3 amino acids: CASSLELIGDTYGYTF. Here the CDR3 DNA reads TGTGCCAGCAGTTTAGAGTTGATCGGGGACACCTATGGCTACACCTTC.